What follows are 7 T cell receptor beta chains derived from one specimen sequenced in a study of shared clonotypes between healthy human individuals. Sequencing was performed with immunoSEQ multiplex PCR; in TCRdb, only in-frame clones are kept and a portion is missing. The table records over a million clones, 98% of them present only once. The sequenced material came from naive CD4+ T cells sorted from blood. The subset was: CD45RA+ positively selected. The receptors originated from a man between 25 and 39 years old in good health.

The V gene is TRBV5-1, the J gene TRBJ2-1, with TRBD2 matching 8 bases. Unmatched junction bases numbered 14, after V lost 4 bases and J lost 8 bases. The germline gives CDR1 SGHRS, CDR2 YFSETQ. The CDR3 is made up of 16 amino acids. The CDR3 DNA reads as TGCGCCAGCAGCCCGGGGAGGGGCGGGAGGTTGGATGAGCAGTTCTTC. It yields the protein CASSPGRGGRLDEQFF.

The gene calls are TRBV14 and TRBJ1-1, with D unresolved. The CDR3 covers 14 residues. CDR1 and CDR2 from the germline V gene are SGHDN and FVKESK. Trimming took 0 bases from V and 2 from J, leaving 7 bases between them. The CDR3 is CASSQDLPNTEAFF. CDR3 in DNA: TGTGCCAGCAGCCAAGATCTGCCCAACACTGAAGCTTTCTTT.

The rearrangement joins TRBV2 to TRBJ2-7; D may match TRBD1 or TRBD2 (5 bases each). V dropped 2 bases and J dropped 3 bases, with 11 bases sitting between them. The length of the CDR3 is 14 residues. Germline loops: CDR1 SNHLY, CDR2 FYNNEI. The CDR3 DNA follows: TGTGCCAGCAGTGAATGGGGGATGAACTACGAGCAGTACTTC. It is translated as CASSEWGMNYEQYF. Combining the CDR3 with reference TRBV2 and TRBJ2-7 gives the whole variable domain EPEVTQTPSHQVTQMGQEVILRCVPISNHLYFYWYRQILGQKVEFLVSFYNNEISEKSEIFDDQFSVERPDGSNFTLKIRSTKLEDSAMYFCASSEWGMNYEQYFGPGTRLTVT.

The CDR3 DNA follows: TGCGCCAGCAGCTCCTCCGACGGCTACGAGCAGTACTTC. Amino acids: CASSSSDGYEQYF. This sequence joins TRBV5-1 and TRBJ2-7; D not resolved. Trimming took off 3 bases at V and 3 bases at J, with 10 bases between the two ends. Germline loops: CDR1 SGHRS, CDR2 YFSETQ. The CDR3 spans 13 residues.

The chain links TRBV27 to TRBJ2-7, with TRBD2 matching over 11 bases. V lost 6 bases and J lost 2; bases outside the gene matches: 12. CDR3 length: 17 amino acids. Looked up from germline, CDR1 is MNHEY and CDR2 is SMNVEV (reference sequence). For the CDR3, the DNA is TGTGCCAGCAGCCCCAGGCTTAGCGGGAGGGATCCCTACGAGCAGTACTTC. It yields the protein CASSPRLSGRDPYEQYF.

This chain connects TRBV25-1 to TRBJ2-7; tentative D call: TRBD2 (5 bases). Germline CDR1 is MGHDK and CDR2 is SYGVNS. The ends were cut back, 6 bases at V and 4 bases at J, with 10 bases in the middle. This CDR3 is built from 12 residues. The CDR3 spells CASREDGYEQYF. The CDR3, as DNA: TGTGCCAGCAGGGAGGACGGGTACGAGCAGTACTTC.

This clone came up once. This sequence joins TRBV11-2 and TRBJ2-2; 14 positions match TRBD2. The CDR3 has 15 amino acids. The J segment lost 7 bases and the V segment lost 4 bases, leaving 2 bases of the junction unmatched. Germline V gene lookup returns CDR1 SGHAT and CDR2 FQNNGV. CDR3 nucleotides: TGTGCCAGCAGCTCGGGACTAGCGGGAGTCGGGGAGCTGTTTTTT. It is translated as CASSSGLAGVGELFF.